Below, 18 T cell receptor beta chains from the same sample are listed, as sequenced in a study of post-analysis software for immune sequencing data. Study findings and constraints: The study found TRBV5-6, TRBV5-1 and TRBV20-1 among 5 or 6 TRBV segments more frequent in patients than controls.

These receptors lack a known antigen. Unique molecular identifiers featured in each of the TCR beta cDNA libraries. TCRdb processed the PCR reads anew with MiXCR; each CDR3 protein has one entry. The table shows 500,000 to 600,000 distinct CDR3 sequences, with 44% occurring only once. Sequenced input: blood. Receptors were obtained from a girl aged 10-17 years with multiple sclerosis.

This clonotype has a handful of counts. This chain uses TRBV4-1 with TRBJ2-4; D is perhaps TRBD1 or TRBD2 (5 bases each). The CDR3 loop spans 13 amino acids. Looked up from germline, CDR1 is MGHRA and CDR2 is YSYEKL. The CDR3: CADGTKGKNIQYF. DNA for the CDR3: TGCGCAGACGGGACCAAGGGCAAAAACATTCAGTACTTC.

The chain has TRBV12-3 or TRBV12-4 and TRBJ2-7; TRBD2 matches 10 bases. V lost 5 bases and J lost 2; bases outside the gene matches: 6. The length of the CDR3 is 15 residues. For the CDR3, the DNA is TGTGCCAGCAGTCCCTCAGCGGGGGGGACCTACGAGCAGTACTTC. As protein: CASSPSAGGTYEQYF.

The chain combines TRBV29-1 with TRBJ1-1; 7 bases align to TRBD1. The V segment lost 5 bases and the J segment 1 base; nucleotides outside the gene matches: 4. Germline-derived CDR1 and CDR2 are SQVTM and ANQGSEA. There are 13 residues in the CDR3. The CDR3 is CSVIRDRNTEAFF. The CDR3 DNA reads TGCAGCGTTATACGGGACAGGAACACTGAAGCTTTCTTT.

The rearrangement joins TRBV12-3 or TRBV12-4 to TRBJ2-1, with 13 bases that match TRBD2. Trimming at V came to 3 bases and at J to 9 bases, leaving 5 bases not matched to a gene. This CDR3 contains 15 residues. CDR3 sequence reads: CASSFTSGRGIEQFF. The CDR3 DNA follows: TGTGCCAGCAGTTTCACTAGCGGGAGGGGAATTGAGCAGTTCTTC.

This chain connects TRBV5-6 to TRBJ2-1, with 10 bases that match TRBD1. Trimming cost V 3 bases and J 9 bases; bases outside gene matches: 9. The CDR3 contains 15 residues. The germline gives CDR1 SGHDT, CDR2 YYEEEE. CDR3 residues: CASSYGQGGIGEQFF. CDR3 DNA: TGTGCCAGCAGCTACGGACAGGGGGGGATCGGTGAGCAGTTCTTC.

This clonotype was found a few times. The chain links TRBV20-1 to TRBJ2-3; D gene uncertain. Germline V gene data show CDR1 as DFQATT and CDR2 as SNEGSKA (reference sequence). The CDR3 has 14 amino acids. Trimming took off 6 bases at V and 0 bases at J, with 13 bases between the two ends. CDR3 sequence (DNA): TGCAGTGCCTTGACTTCACCTAGCACAGATACGCAGTATTTT. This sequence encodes CSALTSPSTDTQYF.

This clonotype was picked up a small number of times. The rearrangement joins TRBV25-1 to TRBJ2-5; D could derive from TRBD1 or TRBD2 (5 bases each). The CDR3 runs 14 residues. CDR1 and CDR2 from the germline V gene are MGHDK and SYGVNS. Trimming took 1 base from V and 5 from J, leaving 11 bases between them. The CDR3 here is CASSEFLGDETQYF. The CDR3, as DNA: TGTGCCAGCAGTGAATTCCTAGGGGACGAGACCCAGTACTTC. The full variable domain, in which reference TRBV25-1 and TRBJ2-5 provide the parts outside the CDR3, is EADIYQTPRYLVIGTGKKITLECSQTMGHDKMYWYQQDPGMELHLIHYSYGVNSTEKGDLSSESTVSRIRTEHFPLTLESARPSHTSQYLCASSEFLGDETQYFGPGTRLLVL.

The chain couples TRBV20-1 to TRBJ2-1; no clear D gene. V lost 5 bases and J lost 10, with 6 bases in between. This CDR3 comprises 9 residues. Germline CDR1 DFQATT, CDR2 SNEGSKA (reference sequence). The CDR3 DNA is TGCAGTGCTGGGGTGGAGCAGTTCTTC. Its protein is CSAGVEQFF.

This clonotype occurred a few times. CDR3 in amino acids: CASSSRRLLAGGPYNEQFF. CDR3 nucleotides: TGTGCCAGCAGTTCCCGCCGCTTACTAGCGGGAGGGCCATACAATGAGCAGTTCTTC. This chain connects TRBV28 to TRBJ2-1, with 13 bases lining up with TRBD2. J was trimmed by 4 bases and V by 4 bases; bases with no gene match: 13. The germline V gene has CDR1 MDHEN and CDR2 SYDVKM. This CDR3 is 19 amino acids long.

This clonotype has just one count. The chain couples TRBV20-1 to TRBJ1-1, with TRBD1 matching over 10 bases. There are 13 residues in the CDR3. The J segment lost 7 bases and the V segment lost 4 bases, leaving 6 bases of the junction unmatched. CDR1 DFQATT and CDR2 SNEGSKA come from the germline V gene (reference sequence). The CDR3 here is CSATQGQGREAFF. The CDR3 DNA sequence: TGCAGTGCTACTCAGGGACAGGGGCGTGAAGCTTTCTTT.

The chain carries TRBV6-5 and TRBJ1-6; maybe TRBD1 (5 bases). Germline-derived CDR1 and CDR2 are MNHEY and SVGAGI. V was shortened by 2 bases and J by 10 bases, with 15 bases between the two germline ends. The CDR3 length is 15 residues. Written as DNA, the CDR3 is TGTGCCAGCAGTTACCTTCGACAGACGGGGTCACCCCTCCACTTT. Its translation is CASSYLRQTGSPLHF.

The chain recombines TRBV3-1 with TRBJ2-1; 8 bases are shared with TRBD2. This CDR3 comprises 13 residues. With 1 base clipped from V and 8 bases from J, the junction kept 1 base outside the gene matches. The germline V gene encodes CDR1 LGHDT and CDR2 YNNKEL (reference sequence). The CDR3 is CASSQAGGHEQFF. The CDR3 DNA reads TGTGCCAGCAGCCAAGCGGGGGGGCATGAGCAGTTCTTC.

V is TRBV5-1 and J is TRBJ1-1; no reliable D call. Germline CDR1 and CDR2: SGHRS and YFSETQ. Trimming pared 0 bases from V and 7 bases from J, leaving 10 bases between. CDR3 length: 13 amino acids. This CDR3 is CASSLAIGSEAFF. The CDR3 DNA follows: TGCGCCAGCAGCTTGGCCATCGGGAGTGAAGCTTTCTTT.

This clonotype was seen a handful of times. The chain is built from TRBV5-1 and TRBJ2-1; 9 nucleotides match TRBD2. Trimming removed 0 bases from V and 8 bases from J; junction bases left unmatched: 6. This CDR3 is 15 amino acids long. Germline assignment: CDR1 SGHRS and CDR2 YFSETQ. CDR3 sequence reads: CASSLAASGADEQFF. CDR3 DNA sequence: TGCGCCAGCAGCTTGGCCGCTAGCGGGGCCGATGAGCAGTTCTTC.

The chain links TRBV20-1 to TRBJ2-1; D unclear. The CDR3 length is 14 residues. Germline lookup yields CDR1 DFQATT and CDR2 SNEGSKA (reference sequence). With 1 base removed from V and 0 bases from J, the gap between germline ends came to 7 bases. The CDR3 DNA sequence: TGCAGTGCTAGAGCTCCAAGCTCCTACAATGAGCAGTTCTTC. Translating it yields CSARAPSSYNEQFF.

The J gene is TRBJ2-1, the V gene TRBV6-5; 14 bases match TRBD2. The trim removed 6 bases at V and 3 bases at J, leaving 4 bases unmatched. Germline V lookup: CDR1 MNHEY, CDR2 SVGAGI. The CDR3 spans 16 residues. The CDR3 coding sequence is TGTGCCAGCAGGGGACTAGCGGGAGCTCACTACAATGAGCAGTTCTTC. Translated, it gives CASRGLAGAHYNEQFF.

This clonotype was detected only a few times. The CDR3 here is CASSQTPQETQYF. The CDR3 nucleotides read TGTGCCAGCAGCCAAACTCCTCAAGAGACCCAGTACTTC. The rearrangement links TRBV4-2 to TRBJ2-5; D gene uncertain. This CDR3 has 13 amino acids. CDR1 and CDR2 (germline): LGHNA, YNFKEQ. The V end was cut by 2 bases, the J end by 2 bases, with 6 bases between.

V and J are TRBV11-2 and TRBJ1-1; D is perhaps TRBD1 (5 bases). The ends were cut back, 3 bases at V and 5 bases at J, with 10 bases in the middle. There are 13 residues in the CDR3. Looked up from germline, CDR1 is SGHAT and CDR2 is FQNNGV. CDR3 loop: CASSLGGKTEAFF. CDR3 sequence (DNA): TGTGCCAGCAGCTTGGGGGGAAAAACTGAAGCTTTCTTT.